The clone carrying this TCR beta chain was counted many times. The data derive from a study of molecular identifiers for immune sequencing clone quantification. Naive CD8 T cells were sorted, and the gate applied was CD8+CD4-CCR7+CD45RA+. TCRdb redid the calling of the PCR reads with MiXCR, one entry per CDR3 protein. The table lists about 630,000 distinct CDR3 sequences, about 25% of them singletons. The sequence came from a human donor in good health. Some libraries in this study had Jurkat cell RNA spiked in. Sequencing was performed on naive CD8+ T cells from blood, with Jurkat cell RNA spiked in. Subset given: FACS-sorted CD8+CD4-CCR7+CD45RA+ naive T cells.

The CDR3 bases are TGTGCCAGCAGCCAAGGGACAGGGGGTTTGTTGGTTACGCAGTATTTT. It encodes CASSQGTGGLLVTQYF. The J gene is TRBJ2-3, the V gene TRBV5-6; 11 bases map to TRBD1. CDR1 SGHDT and CDR2 YYEEEE come from the germline V gene. This CDR3 is built from 16 residues. With 4 bases clipped from V and 8 bases from J, the junction kept 12 bases outside the gene matches.